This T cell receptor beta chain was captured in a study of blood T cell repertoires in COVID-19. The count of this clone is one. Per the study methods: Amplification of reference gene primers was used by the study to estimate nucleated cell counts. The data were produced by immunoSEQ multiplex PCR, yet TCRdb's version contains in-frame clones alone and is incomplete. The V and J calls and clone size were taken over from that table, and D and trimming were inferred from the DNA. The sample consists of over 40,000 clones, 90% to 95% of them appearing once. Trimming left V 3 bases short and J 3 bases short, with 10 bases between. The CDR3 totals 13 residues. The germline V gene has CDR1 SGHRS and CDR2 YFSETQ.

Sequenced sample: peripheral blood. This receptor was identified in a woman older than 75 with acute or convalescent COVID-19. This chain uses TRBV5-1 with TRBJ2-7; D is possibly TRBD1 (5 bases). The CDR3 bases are TGCGCCAGCAGCTCCAGGGCTGGCTACGAGCAGTACTTC. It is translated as CASSSRAGYEQYF.